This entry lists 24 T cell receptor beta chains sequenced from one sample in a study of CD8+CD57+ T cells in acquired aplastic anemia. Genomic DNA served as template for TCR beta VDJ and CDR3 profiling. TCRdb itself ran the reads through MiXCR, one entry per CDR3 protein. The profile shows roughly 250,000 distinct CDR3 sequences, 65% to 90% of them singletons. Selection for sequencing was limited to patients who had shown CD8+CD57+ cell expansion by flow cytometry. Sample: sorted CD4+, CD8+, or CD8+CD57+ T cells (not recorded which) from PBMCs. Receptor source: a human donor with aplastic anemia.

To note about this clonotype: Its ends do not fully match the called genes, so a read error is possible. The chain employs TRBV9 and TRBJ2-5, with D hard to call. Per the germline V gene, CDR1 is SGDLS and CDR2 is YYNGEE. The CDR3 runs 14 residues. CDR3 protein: CATSVGSQRKTQYF. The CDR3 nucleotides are TGTGCCACCAGCGTAGGCAGCCAGCGCAAGACCCAGTACTTC.

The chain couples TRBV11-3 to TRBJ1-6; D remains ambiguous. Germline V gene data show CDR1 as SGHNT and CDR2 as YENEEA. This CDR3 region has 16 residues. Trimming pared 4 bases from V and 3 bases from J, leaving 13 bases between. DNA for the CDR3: TGTGCCAGCAGCTCCGGGGTGACGGGCTATAATTCACCCCTCCACTTT. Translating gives CASSSGVTGYNSPLHF.

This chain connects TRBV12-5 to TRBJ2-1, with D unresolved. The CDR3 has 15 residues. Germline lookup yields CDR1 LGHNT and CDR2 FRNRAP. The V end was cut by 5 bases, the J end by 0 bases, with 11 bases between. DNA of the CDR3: TGTGCTAGTGGTGTATACCAGAACTCCTACAATGAGCAGTTCTTC. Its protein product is CASGVYQNSYNEQFF.

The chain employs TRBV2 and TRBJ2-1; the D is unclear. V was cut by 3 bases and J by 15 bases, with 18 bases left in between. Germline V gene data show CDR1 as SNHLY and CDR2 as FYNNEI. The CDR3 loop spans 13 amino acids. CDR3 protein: CASSDTGIHERFF. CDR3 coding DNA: TGTGCCAGCAGTGATACGGGCATCCATGAGAGGTTCTTC. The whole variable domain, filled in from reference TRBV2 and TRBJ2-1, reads EPEVTQTPSHQVTQMGQEVILRCVPISNHLYFYWYRQILGQKVEFLVSFYNNEISEKSEIFDDQFSVERPDGSNFTLKIRSTKLEDSAMYFCASSDTGIHERFFGPGTRLTVL.

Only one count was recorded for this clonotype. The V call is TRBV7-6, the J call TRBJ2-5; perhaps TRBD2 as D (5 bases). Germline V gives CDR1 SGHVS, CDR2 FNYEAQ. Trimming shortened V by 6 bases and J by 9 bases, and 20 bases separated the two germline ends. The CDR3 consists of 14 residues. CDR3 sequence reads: CASSSDASNQPQYF. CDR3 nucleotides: TGTGCCAGCAGTTCGGACGCTAGCAATCAGCCCCAGTACTTC. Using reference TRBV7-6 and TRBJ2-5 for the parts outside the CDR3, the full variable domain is GAGVSQSPRYKVTKRGQDVALRCDPISGHVSLYWYRQALGQGPEFLTYFNYEAQQDKSGLPNDRFSAERPEGSISTLTIQRTEQRDSAMYRCASSSDASNQPQYFGPGTRLLVL.

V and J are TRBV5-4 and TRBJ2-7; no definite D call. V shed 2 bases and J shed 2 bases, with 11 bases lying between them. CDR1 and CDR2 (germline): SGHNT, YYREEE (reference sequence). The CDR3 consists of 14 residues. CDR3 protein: CASSFRSLAYEQYF. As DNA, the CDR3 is TGTGCCAGCAGCTTTCGGAGCCTAGCCTACGAGCAGTACTTC.

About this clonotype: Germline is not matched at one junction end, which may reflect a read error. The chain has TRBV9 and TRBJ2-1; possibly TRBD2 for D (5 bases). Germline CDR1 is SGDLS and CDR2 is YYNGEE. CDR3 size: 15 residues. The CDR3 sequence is CASSVASTASNAQFF. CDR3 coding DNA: TGTGCCAGCAGTGTAGCTAGCACAGCCTCCAATGCGCAGTTCTTC.

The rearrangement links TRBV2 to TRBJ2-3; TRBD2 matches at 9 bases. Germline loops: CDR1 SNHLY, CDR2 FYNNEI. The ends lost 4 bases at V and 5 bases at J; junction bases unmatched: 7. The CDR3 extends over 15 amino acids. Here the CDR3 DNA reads TGTGCCAGCAGTGTTAGCGGGGGTAGGTTAGATACGCAGTATTTT. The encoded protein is CASSVSGGRLDTQYF.

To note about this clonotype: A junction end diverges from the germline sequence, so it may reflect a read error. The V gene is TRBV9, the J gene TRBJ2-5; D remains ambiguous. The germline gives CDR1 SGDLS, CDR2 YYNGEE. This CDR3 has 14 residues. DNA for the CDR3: TGCGCCAGCAGCGCCTCGCAGGAGTTTGAGACCCAGTACTTC. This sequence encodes CASSASQEFETQYF.

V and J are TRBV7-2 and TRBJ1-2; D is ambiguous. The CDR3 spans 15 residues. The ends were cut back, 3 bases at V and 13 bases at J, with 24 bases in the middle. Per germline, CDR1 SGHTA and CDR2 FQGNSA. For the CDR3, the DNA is TGTGCCAGCAGCTTGGGTGGAGGAGCAGGCTACAGCTTCACCTTC. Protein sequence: CASSLGGGAGYSFTF.

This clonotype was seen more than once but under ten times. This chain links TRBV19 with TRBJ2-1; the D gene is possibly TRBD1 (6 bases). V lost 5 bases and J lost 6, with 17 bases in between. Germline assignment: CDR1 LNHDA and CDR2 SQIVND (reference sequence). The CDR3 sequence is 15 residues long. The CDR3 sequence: CASSGTSASSNEQFF. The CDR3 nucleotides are TGTGCCAGTAGTGGGACAAGCGCATCTTCCAATGAGCAGTTCTTC. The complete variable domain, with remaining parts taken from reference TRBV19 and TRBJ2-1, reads DGGITQSPKYLFRKEGQNVTLSCEQNLNHDAMYWYRQDPGQGLRLIYYSQIVNDFQKGDIAEGYSVSREKKESFPLTVTSAQKNPTAFYLCASSGTSASSNEQFFGPGTRLTVL.

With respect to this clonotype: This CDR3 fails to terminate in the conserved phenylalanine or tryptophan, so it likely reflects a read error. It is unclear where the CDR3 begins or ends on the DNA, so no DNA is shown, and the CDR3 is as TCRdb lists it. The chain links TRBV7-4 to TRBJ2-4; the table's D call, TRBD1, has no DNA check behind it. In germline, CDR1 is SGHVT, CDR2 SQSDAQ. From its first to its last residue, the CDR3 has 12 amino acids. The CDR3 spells CASGGAGNIHYC.

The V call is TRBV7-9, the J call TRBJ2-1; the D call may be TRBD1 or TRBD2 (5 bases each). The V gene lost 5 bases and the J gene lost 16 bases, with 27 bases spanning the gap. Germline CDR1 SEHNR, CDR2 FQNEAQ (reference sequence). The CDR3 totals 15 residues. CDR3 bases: TGTGCCAGCAGCCCCGACTCACGGGGCTACACCGTCGGTTTCTTC. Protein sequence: CASSPDSRGYTVGFF.

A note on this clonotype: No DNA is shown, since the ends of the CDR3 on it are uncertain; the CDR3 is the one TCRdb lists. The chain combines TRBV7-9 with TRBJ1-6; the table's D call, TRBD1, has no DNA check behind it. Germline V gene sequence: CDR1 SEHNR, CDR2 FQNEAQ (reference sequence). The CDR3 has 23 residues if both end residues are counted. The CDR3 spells CDSSFHICSASDKEGTYNSPLHF.

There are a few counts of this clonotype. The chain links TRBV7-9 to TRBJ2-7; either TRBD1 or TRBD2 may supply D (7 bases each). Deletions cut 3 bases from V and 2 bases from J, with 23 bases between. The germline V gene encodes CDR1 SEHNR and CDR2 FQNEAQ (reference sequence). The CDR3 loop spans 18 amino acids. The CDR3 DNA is TGTGCCAGCAGCTTTCAAACAAGCGGGACAGCCCTTGCCTACGAGCAGTACGTC. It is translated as CASSFQTSGTALAYEQYV.

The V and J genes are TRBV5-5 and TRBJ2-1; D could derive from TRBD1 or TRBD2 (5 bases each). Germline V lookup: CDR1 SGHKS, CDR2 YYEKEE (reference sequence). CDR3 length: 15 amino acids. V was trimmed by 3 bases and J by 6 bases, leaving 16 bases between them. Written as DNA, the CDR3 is TGTGCCAGCAGCTCCTCACAGGTAGCGTCCAATGAGCAGTTCTTC. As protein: CASSSSQVASNEQFF.

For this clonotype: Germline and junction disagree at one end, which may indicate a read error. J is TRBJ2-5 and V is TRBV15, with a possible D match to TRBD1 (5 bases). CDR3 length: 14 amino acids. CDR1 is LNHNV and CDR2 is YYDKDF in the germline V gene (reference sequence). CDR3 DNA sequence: TGTGCCACCAGCAGGGGGCAGGGCCCGGAGACGCAGTACTTC. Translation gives CATSRGQGPETQYF.

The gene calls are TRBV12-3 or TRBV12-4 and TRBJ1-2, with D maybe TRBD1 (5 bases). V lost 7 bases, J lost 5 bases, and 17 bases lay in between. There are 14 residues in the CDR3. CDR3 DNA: TGTGCCAGCACCTTAAGCGGGGACCCTTATGGCTACACCTTC. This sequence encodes CASTLSGDPYGYTF.

CDR3 sequence (DNA): TGTGCCAGCAGCTGTGGTCCAGACGGGACAGCCCTTTCCTACGAGCAGTACGTC. Residues: CASSCGPDGTALSYEQYV. The chain recombines TRBV11-2 with TRBJ2-7; 7 bases fit TRBD1. CDR1 SGHAT and CDR2 FQNNGV come from the germline V gene. J lost 1 base, V lost 4 bases, and 16 bases had no gene match. The CDR3 covers 18 residues.

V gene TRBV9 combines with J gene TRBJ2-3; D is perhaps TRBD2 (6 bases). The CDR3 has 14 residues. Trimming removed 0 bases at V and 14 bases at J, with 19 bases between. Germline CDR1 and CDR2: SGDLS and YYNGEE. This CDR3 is CASSVAGDLDTLYF. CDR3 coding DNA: TGTGCCAGCAGCGTAGCGGGAGATCTCGATACGTTGTATTTT.

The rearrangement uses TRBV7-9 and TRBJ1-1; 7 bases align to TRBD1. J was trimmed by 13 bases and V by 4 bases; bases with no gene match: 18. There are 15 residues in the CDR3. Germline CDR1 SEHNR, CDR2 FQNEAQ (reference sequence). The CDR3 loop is CASSWDLTGNKDVFF. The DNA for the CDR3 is TGTGCCAGCAGCTGGGATCTGACAGGGAACAAGGACGTTTTCTTT.

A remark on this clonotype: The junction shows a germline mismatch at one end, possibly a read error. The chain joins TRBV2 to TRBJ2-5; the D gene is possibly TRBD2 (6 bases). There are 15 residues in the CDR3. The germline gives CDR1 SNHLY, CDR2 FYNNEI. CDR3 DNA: TGTGCCAGCAGTGATGGCGGGACCAGTGGGGAGACCCTGTACTTC. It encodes CASSDGGTSGETLYF.

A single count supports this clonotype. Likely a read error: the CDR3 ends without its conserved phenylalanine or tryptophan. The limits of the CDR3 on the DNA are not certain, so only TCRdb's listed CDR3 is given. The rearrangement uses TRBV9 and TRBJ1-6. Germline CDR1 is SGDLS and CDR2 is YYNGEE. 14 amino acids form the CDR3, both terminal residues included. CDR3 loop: CASSAASTSYTSPL.

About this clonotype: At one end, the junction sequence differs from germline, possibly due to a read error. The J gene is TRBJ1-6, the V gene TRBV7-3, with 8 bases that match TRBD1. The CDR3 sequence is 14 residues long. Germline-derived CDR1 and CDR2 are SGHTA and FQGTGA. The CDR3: CASSSDRGNFDHRF. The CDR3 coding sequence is TGTGCCAGCAGTTCAGACAGGGGCAATTTTGACCACCGATTT.